The 23 T cell receptor beta chains reported below all come from one sample, sequenced in a study of breast tumors, draining lymph nodes, adjacent tissues. Breast cancer patients provided tissue from their axillary draining lymph nodes. MiXCR was run by TCRdb on the multiplex PCR reads, yielding one entry per CDR3 protein. The sample carries 150,000 to 200,000 distinct CDR3 sequences, approximately 30% recorded once. The material sequenced was axillary lymph node tissue. These receptors all come from a female donor with breast cancer. Some clones in this sample may be carry-over from other donors' samples.

This clonotype has at least ten counts. V usage is TRBV30 and J usage is TRBJ1-6, with D possibly matching TRBD1 (5 bases). Germline V gene lookup returns CDR1 GTSNPN and CDR2 SVGIG (reference sequence). CDR3 length equals 14 residues. Trimming stripped 1 base from V and 4 bases from J, with 8 bases between. CDR3 coding DNA: TGTGCCTGGAGTGCGGACAATTATAATTCACCCCTCCACTTT. Amino acid sequence: CAWSADNYNSPLHF.

The table lists this clonotype with many counts. The gene calls are TRBV10-3 and TRBJ1-2; D is uncertain. The germline V gene has CDR1 ENHRY and CDR2 SYGVKD. V was clipped by 0 bases and J by 5 bases, with 7 bases between them. The CDR3 extends over 13 amino acids. The CDR3 DNA sequence: TGTGCCATCAGTGAGTCCTTCTCTTATGGCTACACCTTC. It encodes CAISESFSYGYTF.

A word on this clonotype: One junction end does not reproduce the germline sequence, and a read error may be involved. The gene calls are TRBV5-1 and TRBJ1-5; maybe TRBD1 (6 bases). Looked up from germline, CDR1 is SGHRS and CDR2 is YFSETQ. CDR3 length equals 15 residues. This CDR3 reads CASSLAGTKNQPRHF. The CDR3, as DNA: TGCGCCAGCAGCTTGGCCGGGACAAAAAATCAGCCCCGGCATTTT.

The genes are TRBV9 and TRBJ2-7; 7 bases map to TRBD2. With 1 base clipped from V and 6 bases from J, the junction kept 4 bases outside the gene matches. This CDR3 has 13 amino acids. The germline V gene has CDR1 SGDLS and CDR2 YYNGEE. As DNA, the CDR3 is TGTGCCAGCAGCGTACCGGGACTACTCGAGCAGTACTTC. The encoded protein is CASSVPGLLEQYF.

This clonotype occurred once. J is TRBJ2-7 and V is TRBV6-2 or TRBV6-3; the match to TRBD2 covers 9 bases. The CDR3 runs to 17 residues. Germline V gene sequence: CDR1 MNHEY, CDR2 SVGEGT. J was trimmed by 7 bases and V by 5 bases; bases with no gene match: 18. CDR3 residues: CASSPPHPSSGGWEQYF. The CDR3 bases are TGTGCCAGCAGTCCGCCCCACCCGAGCAGCGGGGGGTGGGAGCAGTACTTC.

The table lists this clonotype with many counts. V and J are TRBV7-9 and TRBJ2-2; D remains unclear. V lost 4 bases, J lost 1 base, and 10 bases lay in between. The germline V gene has CDR1 SEHNR and CDR2 FQNEAQ (reference sequence). The CDR3 contains 15 residues. This CDR3 is CASSSVQRNTGELFF. CDR3 sequence (DNA): TGTGCCAGCAGCTCGGTACAGCGGAACACCGGGGAGCTGTTTTTT.

The table lists this clonotype with many counts. The V call is TRBV2, the J call TRBJ2-5; a possible D gene is TRBD2 (7 bases). Trimming took 0 bases from V and 4 from J, leaving 18 bases between them. The CDR3 length is 17 residues. Germline V gene lookup returns CDR1 SNHLY and CDR2 FYNNEI. CDR3 coding DNA: TGTGCCAGCAGTGAAGCGCTTGGGGGGGCTAGGGGAGAGACCCAGTACTTC. Translated: CASSEALGGARGETQYF.

This clonotype was found a few times. It may be a read error: a sequence one base away is much more abundant. CDR3 sequence: CASAFDRNYGYTF. The CDR3 DNA sequence: TGTGCTAGTGCCTTCGACAGAAACTATGGCTACACCTTC. This chain links TRBV12-5 with TRBJ1-2; possibly TRBD1 for D (5 bases). Trimming stripped 7 bases from V and 2 bases from J, with 11 bases between. The CDR3 totals 13 residues. Germline V gene lookup returns CDR1 LGHNT and CDR2 FRNRAP.

This clonotype occurred many times. This chain joins TRBV7-8 and TRBJ1-5; D uncertain. The CDR3 is 14 amino acids. Looked up from germline, CDR1 is SGHVS and CDR2 is FQNEAQ. Trimming removed 1 base from V and 3 bases from J, with 7 bases in between. CDR3 protein: CASSLVRDNQPQHF. DNA for the CDR3: TGTGCCAGCAGCTTAGTCCGGGACAATCAGCCCCAGCATTTT. The variable domain in full, with the rest retrieved from reference TRBV7-8 and TRBJ1-5, is GAGVSQSPRYKVAKRGQDVALRCDPISGHVSLFWYQQALGQGPEFLTYFQNEAQLDKSGLPSDRFFAERPEGSVSTLKIQRTQQEDSAVYLCASSLVRDNQPQHFGDGTRLSIL.

As regards this clonotype: This clone may be a read error of a much larger clone one base away. V is TRBV7-2 and J is TRBJ1-2; the D is unclear. This CDR3 region has 15 residues. Germline values: CDR1 SGHTA, CDR2 FQGNSA. The CDR3 nucleotides read TGTGCCAGCAGCCGGAGGAGAGACCTTAACTATGGCTACCCCTTC. Its translation: CASSRRRDLNYGYPF.

This clonotype was detected ten times or more. The chain is built from TRBV2 and TRBJ2-5, with a weak D call TRBD2 (7 bases). The CDR3 sequence is 15 residues long. Germline CDR1 and CDR2: SNHLY and FYNNEI. The V end was cut by 7 bases, the J end by 2 bases, with 17 bases between. The CDR3 DNA reads as TGTGCCAGCACCCGAGACGCGGGGGCGCAAGAGACCCAGTACTTC. This codes for CASTRDAGAQETQYF.

There are many counts of this clonotype. This chain uses TRBV25-1 with TRBJ1-2; D remains unclear. Trimming took 1 base from V and 8 from J, leaving 14 bases between them. Germline-derived CDR1 and CDR2 are MGHDK and SYGVNS. The CDR3 length is 14 residues. CDR3 amino acids: CASSESWVKSGYTF. The DNA of the CDR3 is TGTGCCAGCAGTGAATCATGGGTAAAGAGCGGCTACACCTTC.

The CDR3 DNA follows: TGCAGTGCTAGTGCCCTGGGGAGGGCTCGAGAGACCCAGTACTTC. Translated, it gives CSASALGRARETQYF. The chain recombines TRBV20-1 with TRBJ2-5; 7 bases match TRBD2. Germline V gives CDR1 DFQATT, CDR2 SNEGSKA (reference sequence). The CDR3 has 15 residues. V gave up 3 bases and J gave up 4 bases; unmatched junction bases: 11.

About this clonotype: One junction end does not reproduce the germline sequence, and a read error may be involved. The chain uses TRBV7-3 and TRBJ1-4, with D possibly TRBD1 on 6 matching bases. This CDR3 contains 17 residues. The germline V gene has CDR1 SGHTA and CDR2 FQGTGA. CDR3 DNA: TGTGCCAGCAACTCTTGGGGCAGGGGAGCAACTAATGAAGAACTGTTTTTT. This gives the protein CASNSWGRGATNEELFF.

This clonotype was seen ten or more times. The genes are TRBV6-5 and TRBJ2-7; D is possibly TRBD1 or TRBD2 (7 bases each). Germline CDR1 and CDR2: MNHEY and SVGAGI. This CDR3 has 16 amino acids. The V end lost 4 bases, the J end lost 2 bases, and 18 bases lay between the germline ends. CDR3 sequence: CASSSSGRGRPYEQYF. DNA for the CDR3: TGTGCCAGCAGTTCCTCGGGGAGGGGGCGCCCCTACGAGCAGTACTTC.

The chain is built from TRBV12-3 or TRBV12-4 and TRBJ1-5; D is possibly TRBD1 (5 bases). The CDR3 length is 15 residues. V was cut by 5 bases and J by 6 bases, with 17 bases left in between. The CDR3 nucleotides are TGTGCCAGCAGTCCCACGGACGGGGGGGTTCAGCCCCAGCATTTT. Encoded protein: CASSPTDGGVQPQHF.

Of note for this clonotype: A clone one base away is much larger, so this may be a read error. This chain connects TRBV28 to TRBJ2-3; D is possibly TRBD2 (6 bases). The germline V and J ends were trimmed by 8 bases and 4 bases, with 13 bases remaining between them. Per the germline V gene, CDR1 is MDHEN and CDR2 is SYDVKM. The CDR3 is made up of 13 amino acids. The CDR3 here is CASGKRASDTQYF. CDR3 DNA sequence: TGTGCCAGCGGCAAGCGGGCCTCAGATACGCAGTATTTT.

This rearrangement joins TRBV6-1 to TRBJ2-3, with D possibly being TRBD1 or TRBD2 (5 bases each). The V gene's germline CDR1 is MNHNS and CDR2 SASEGT. Trimming pared 5 bases from V and 2 bases from J, leaving 17 bases between. There are 16 residues in the CDR3. In nucleotides, the CDR3 is TGTGCCAGCAGTCAGCGAACCGGGGCGACCACAGATACGCAGTATTTT. Translating gives CASSQRTGATTDTQYF.

This chain joins TRBV6-1 and TRBJ1-5, with a possible D match to TRBD1 (5 bases). Trimming cost V 2 bases and J 3 bases, with 17 bases left between them. Germline CDR1 reads MNHNS; CDR2 reads SASEGT. This CDR3 has 17 amino acids. CDR3 amino acids: CASSETIRVWANQPQHF. In DNA, the CDR3 is TGTGCCAGCAGTGAAACAATCAGGGTGTGGGCCAATCAGCCCCAGCATTTT.

This clonotype was found many times. The chain has TRBV3-1 and TRBJ1-2, with D perhaps TRBD1 (6 bases). Between the trimmed V and J ends, which lost 4 bases and 7 bases, there was a span of 13 bases. Germline assignment: CDR1 LGHDT and CDR2 YNNKEL (reference sequence). CDR3 size: 13 residues. The CDR3, as DNA: TGTGCCAGCAGCCCTCAGACAGGTCGTGGCTACACCTTC. This encodes CASSPQTGRGYTF. Looking up the rest from reference TRBV3-1 and TRBJ1-2 gives the full variable domain: DTAVSQTPKYLVTQMGNDKSIKCEQNLGHDTMYWYKQDSKKFLKIMFSYNNKELIINETVPNRFSPKSPDKAHLNLHINSLELGDSAVYFCASSPQTGRGYTFGSGTRLTVV.

The gene calls are TRBV7-2 and TRBJ2-6; D is unclear. Germline CDR1 and CDR2: SGHTA and FQGNSA. This CDR3 has 13 residues. CDR3 nucleotide sequence: TGTGCTAACCATGGTCGGGGGGCCAACGTCCTGACTTTC. Translated: CANHGRGANVLTF.

Many counts were recorded for this clonotype. The CDR3 loop is CAWSVWEHSGYTF. The DNA for the CDR3 is TGTGCCTGGAGTGTATGGGAACATTCCGGCTACACCTTC. The gene calls are TRBV30 and TRBJ1-2; D gene uncertain. The CDR3 is made up of 13 amino acids. Deletions cut 0 bases from V and 8 bases from J, with 13 bases between. Germline V CDR1 and CDR2: GTSNPN, SVGIG (reference sequence).

This clonotype was observed many times. V usage is TRBV20-1 and J usage is TRBJ2-1; 8 bases are a match to TRBD1. The junction had 13 bases not matched to a gene; V was cut back by 5 bases and J by 10 bases. The CDR3 consists of 14 residues. In germline, CDR1 is DFQATT, CDR2 SNEGSKA (reference sequence). The CDR3 sequence is CSAHTMAGGREQFF. CDR3 nucleotide sequence: TGCAGTGCTCACACCATGGCAGGGGGCCGGGAGCAGTTCTTC.